This TCR beta chain stems from a study of shared T cell receptors in the human thymus. This table comes from immunoSEQ multiplex PCR, and its TCRdb copy is limited to in-frame clones, with some not included. The table records 630,000 or so clones, about 90% of them present only once. V gave up 0 bases and J gave up 8 bases; unmatched junction bases: 5. Per germline, CDR1 SGHVS and CDR2 FNYEAQ. This CDR3 is 15 amino acids long. These same data were also listed under a study on human thymus T cells.

The chain carries TRBV7-6 and TRBJ1-3; 9 bases are a match to TRBD1. The specimen was thymocytes. This TCR was sampled from a boy younger than two with a congenital heart defect. The CDR3 coding sequence is TGTGCCAGCAGCTTAGCGGGGACAGGGATGGACACCATATATTTT. Residues: CASSLAGTGMDTIYF.